Listed below are T cell receptor beta chains from one sample, sequenced in a study of T cells after yellow fever vaccination. MiXCR, applied by TCRdb to the 5' RACE reads, yields one record per CDR3 protein. The sample includes tens of thousands of distinct CDR3 sequences, 7.1% of them seen just once. The sequencing here drew on CD8+ T cells sorted from PBMCs, taken less than 6 days after the first yellow fever vaccination. The receptors were gathered from a man younger than 35 who received the YFV17D yellow fever vaccine. Both conserved end residues are part of each CDR3. Each record gives: J gene, V gene, CDR3 length, CDR3 protein.

TRBJ1-1 TRBV4-3 14 CASSQEVRSTEAFF
TRBJ2-1 TRBV24-1 19 CATSDLAGGPTSSDNEQFF
TRBJ2-2 TRBV12-3/TRBV12-4 17 CASSLGGGAGWTGELFF
TRBJ2-2 TRBV29-1 17 CSVLPSGGETTTGELFF
TRBJ1-5 TRBV5-6 17 CASSLTRGVYSNQPQHF
TRBJ2-7 TRBV28 14 CASSWTGATSEQYF
TRBJ2-5 TRBV4-1 14 CASSQDAGVETQYF
TRBJ1-1 TRBV29-1 14 CSVEDRASWTEAFF
TRBJ2-7 TRBV5-1 17 CASSFRGLAGPPHEQYF
TRBJ2-1 TRBV5-5 13 CASSYSSYNEQFF
TRBJ2-1 TRBV4-1 15 CASSQLLAGGNEQFF
TRBJ2-6 TRBV19 16 CASSNTANSGANVLTF
TRBJ1-5 TRBV20-1 13 CSAPPGGNQPQHF
TRBJ2-1 TRBV7-6 17 CASSLAGSSGPHNEQFF
TRBJ1-1 TRBV5-1 14 CASSLEFLNTEAFF
TRBJ2-1 TRBV7-3 11 CASSSGDEQFF
TRBJ2-1 TRBV2 13 CASSSWSYNEQFF
TRBJ2-5 TRBV5-5 13 CASSLWGRETQYF
TRBJ1-1 TRBV6-1 14 CASTTFGLQSEAFF
TRBJ2-3 TRBV19 14 CASSLPDRADTQYF
TRBJ1-6 TRBV19 15 CASSSESWGDSPLHF
TRBJ2-1 TRBV7-8 15 CASSFSGVPYNEQFF
TRBJ2-5 TRBV5-6 17 CASSPIAGAPYQETQYF
TRBJ2-5 TRBV12-3/TRBV12-4 15 CASGRLAGAQETQYF
TRBJ1-1 TRBV12-3/TRBV12-4 14 CASSIGRVNTEAFF
TRBJ2-7 TRBV20-1 14 CSASGTYPSYEQYF
TRBJ1-3 TRBV18 14 CASFGSSYGNTIYF
TRBJ2-7 TRBV30 15 CASNGPRRNNYEQYF
TRBJ2-2 TRBV6-4 14 CASSATGPTGELFF
TRBJ2-2 TRBV6-5 15 CASSYSQGHTGELFF
TRBJ1-2 TRBV7-2 17 CASSFTSLDGAPNGYTF
TRBJ2-1 TRBV5-4 10 CAGGANEQFF
TRBJ2-7 TRBV4-1 15 CASSQDETGRNEQYF
TRBJ1-2 TRBV9 10 CATTDYGYTF
TRBJ1-2 TRBV12-3/TRBV12-4 15 CASSLEGTGNYGYTF
TRBJ2-3 TRBV5-8 14 CASSFEGDTDTQYF
TRBJ2-5 TRBV9 12 CASTDAGETQYF
TRBJ2-1 TRBV4-1 15 CASSLGQGSPGEQFF
TRBJ1-1 TRBV3-1 15 CASSQDRDLGTEAFF
TRBJ1-5 TRBV4-1 16 CASSQTGPYSNQPQHF
TRBJ1-1 TRBV13 18 CASSLGGRTGWMNTEAFF
TRBJ2-1 TRBV29-1 11 CSVTGHNEQFF